The 7 T cell receptor beta chains listed next were all sequenced from one sample in a study of Graves' ophthalmopathy and Graves' hyperthyroidism (dated by TCRdb to 2017 to 2018). TCRdb lists the instrument as Illumina HiSeq 2000. TCR beta CDR3 regions were amplified from RNA transcripts for repertoire sequencing. The first round was an RT-PCR using HTBI primers with the Qiagen OneStep RT-PCR kit, and this first round was followed by a second-round multiplex PCR, then size selection and purification. TCRdb's own reprocessing of the public reads used fastp at Q25 and MiXCR and kept productive beta chains. Rows are unified per CDR3 protein, each entry keeping the most common DNA and genes. The sample table lists about 700,000 distinct CDR3 sequences, about 41% of them with a count of one. Roughly 3% of the sample rests with the top ten. The sample taken for sequencing was peripheral blood. The receptors stem from an adult man with Graves' ophthalmopathy.

The genes are TRBV2 and TRBJ1-2, with a tentative D call TRBD1 (5 bases). The V end lost 7 bases, the J end lost 4 bases, and 22 bases lay between the germline ends. The CDR3 is 16 amino acids. Germline-derived CDR1 and CDR2 are SNHLY and FYNNEI. CDR3 sequence: CASTFPGLASLYGYTF. The CDR3 coding sequence is TGTGCCAGCACCTTTCCGGGACTAGCATCCCTCTATGGCTACACCTTC. The variable domain in full, completed from reference TRBV2 and TRBJ1-2, reads EPEVTQTPSHQVTQMGQEVILRCVPISNHLYFYWYRQILGQKVEFLVSFYNNEISEKSEIFDDQFSVERPDGSNFTLKIRSTKLEDSAMYFCASTFPGLASLYGYTFGSGTRLTVV.

This clonotype was found many times. The CDR3 here is CAISESGTGVDTGELFF. The CDR3 DNA sequence: TGTGCCATCAGTGAGTCCGGGACAGGGGTTGACACCGGGGAGCTGTTTTTT. This sequence joins TRBV10-3 and TRBJ2-2; TRBD1 matches 10 bases. The CDR3 has 17 residues. Germline-derived CDR1 and CDR2 are ENHRY and SYGVKD. The V segment lost 0 bases and the J segment 3 bases; nucleotides outside the gene matches: 4.

This clonotype was counted many times. The gene calls are TRBV10-3 and TRBJ1-1; a weak D match, TRBD1 (5 bases). V dropped 6 bases and J dropped 4 bases, with 15 bases sitting between them. Per the germline V gene, CDR1 is ENHRY and CDR2 is SYGVKD. The CDR3 sequence is 14 residues long. The CDR3 sequence: CAIRPGTMGTEAFF. DNA of the CDR3: TGTGCCATCAGGCCCGGGACGATGGGCACTGAAGCTTTCTTT.

As regards this clonotype: No conserved phenylalanine or tryptophan ends this CDR3, so it is likely a read error. The limits of the CDR3 on the DNA are not certain, so only TCRdb's listed CDR3 is given. The V and J genes are TRBV7-9 and TRBJ2-7; the table's D gene call, TRBD1, was not cross checked with the DNA. Germline CDR1 SEHNR, CDR2 FQNEAQ (reference sequence). The CDR3 is 10 residues long, ends included. This chain's CDR3 is CASTATGPNY.

This clonotype was picked up many times. The chain couples TRBV10-3 to TRBJ2-7, with 7 bases identical to TRBD1. J was trimmed by 5 bases and V by 6 bases; bases with no gene match: 7. Germline CDR1 reads ENHRY; CDR2 reads SYGVKD. The CDR3 covers 13 residues. This chain's CDR3 is CAISTGTVHEQYF. The CDR3 DNA is TGTGCCATCAGCACCGGGACAGTCCACGAGCAGTACTTC.

A word on this clonotype: This sequence may be a read error, since a much larger clone differs from it by one base. The chain recombines TRBV2 with TRBJ1-1; D possibly corresponds to TRBD1 (6 bases). CDR3 length: 14 residues. Germline V lookup: CDR1 SNHLY, CDR2 FYNNEI. DNA for the CDR3: TGTGACAGCAATCAACAGGGCTTGAACACTGAAGCTTTCTTT. Residues: CDSNQQGLNTEAFF.

This clonotype was observed many times. The chain recombines TRBV7-2 with TRBJ2-2; D is undetermined. The CDR3 runs 13 residues. Trimming pared 2 bases from V and 4 bases from J, leaving 5 bases between. The germline V gene has CDR1 SGHTA and CDR2 FQGNSA. The CDR3 loop reads CASSLQVTGELFF. The CDR3 region has the DNA TGTGCCAGCAGCTTACAGGTCACCGGGGAGCTGTTTTTT.